These 9 T cell receptor beta chains originate from one sample sequenced in a study of OX40 agonist ivuxolimab in advanced cancers. This table comes from immunoSEQ multiplex PCR, and its TCRdb copy is limited to in-frame clones, with some not included. The table has about 67,000 clones, about 85% seen once. This specimen consisted of CD4+ or CD8+ T cells sorted from blood, obtained in a trial of the OX40 agonist ivuxolimab. Receptors originate from an adult with an advanced solid tumor such as melanoma, head and neck, liver or kidney cancer.

V and J are TRBV29-1 and TRBJ2-2, with 10 bases aligning to TRBD1. This CDR3 contains 15 residues. V lost 6 bases and J lost 8; bases outside the gene matches: 12. Germline CDR1 is SQVTM and CDR2 is ANQGSEA. The CDR3 DNA sequence: TGCAGCGTGGCCCTGACGGGACAGGGGCGGGGGGAGCTGTTTTTT. Its protein is CSVALTGQGRGELFF.

The chain couples TRBV19 to TRBJ2-2; weak D call: TRBD2 (5 bases). This CDR3 is 16 amino acids long. The V gene lost 6 bases and the J gene lost 2 bases, with 16 bases spanning the gap. Germline V CDR1 and CDR2: LNHDA, SQIVND (reference sequence). CDR3: CASRRGYVENTGELFF. CDR3 nucleotides: TGTGCCAGTAGACGGGGTTACGTGGAAAACACCGGGGAGCTGTTTTTT.

The rearrangement joins TRBV23-1 to TRBJ2-5; TRBD2 is a possible D gene (6 bases). The tail of the sequence fits TRBJ2-7 better, so the J call may be wrong. TRBV23-1 is an ORF, with its function uncertain. The CDR3 has 16 residues. The CDR3: CASINRGKRRTYEQYF. Written as DNA, the CDR3 is TGCGCCAGCATAAACCGGGGGAAGAGGAGAACCTACGAGCAGTACTTC.

The V call is TRBV30, the J call TRBJ2-7; 11 bases agree with TRBD2. Germline V gene sequence: CDR1 GTSNPN, CDR2 SVGIG (reference sequence). Trimming cost V 2 bases and J 12 bases; bases outside gene matches: 9. CDR3 length: 13 residues. The CDR3 nucleotides read TGTGCCTGGAGTCCGACTAGCGGGGACTTCGGGTACTTC. This codes for CAWSPTSGDFGYF.

The rearrangement links TRBV9 to TRBJ2-7, with 9 bases aligning to TRBD1. The CDR3 sequence is 18 residues long. Per the germline V gene, CDR1 is SGDLS and CDR2 is YYNGEE. The V segment lost 4 bases and the J segment 3 bases; nucleotides outside the gene matches: 17. CDR3 in amino acids: CASSSLPGQGTNIYEQYF. CDR3 DNA: TGTGCCAGCAGCTCACTTCCGGGACAGGGAACCAACATCTACGAGCAGTACTTC.

This clone has a single count. This chain uses TRBV11-2 with TRBJ2-7, with D possibly matching TRBD2 (6 bases). V lost 4 bases, J lost 1 base, and 17 bases lay in between. The CDR3 contains 16 residues. Germline CDR1 is SGHAT and CDR2 is FQNNGV. The CDR3 here is CASSSLYRGSSYEQYF. DNA of the CDR3: TGTGCCAGCAGCTCACTCTATCGGGGGAGTTCCTACGAGCAGTACTTC.

The CDR3 loop reads CASSYSTRADTQYF. CDR3 bases: TGTGCCAGCAGTTACTCGACCAGGGCAGATACGCAGTATTTT. J is TRBJ2-3 and V is TRBV6-5; the D gene is possibly TRBD1 (5 bases). V lost 0 bases and J 4 bases, leaving 8 bases between the germline ends. Germline values: CDR1 MNHEY, CDR2 SVGAGI. The CDR3 spans 14 residues.

V gene TRBV29-1 combines with J gene TRBJ1-1, with 8 bases fitting TRBD1. The V segment lost 4 bases and the J segment 5 bases; nucleotides outside the gene matches: 6. The CDR3 runs to 13 residues. Germline V CDR1 and CDR2: SQVTM, ANQGSEA. This CDR3 reads CSVVTGVPTEAFF. In nucleotides, the CDR3 is TGCAGCGTTGTGACAGGGGTTCCGACTGAAGCTTTCTTT.

The CDR3 sequence: CASSTPGDYEQFF. The CDR3 bases are TGTGCCAGCAGTACCCCCGGAGACTATGAGCAGTTCTTC. V gene TRBV28 combines with J gene TRBJ2-1; D gene ambiguous. The CDR3 spans 13 residues. Trimming took 5 bases from V and 8 from J, leaving 13 bases between them. Germline CDR1 MDHEN, CDR2 SYDVKM.